Listed below are T cell receptor beta chains from one sample, sequenced in a study of cytomegalovirus exposure and HLA in healthy donors. Clones were read by immunoSEQ multiplex PCR, and TCRdb kept only the in-frame ones, dropping some. The data contain 190,000 or so clones, about four fifths of them singletons. The specimen sequenced was PBMCs. The receptors were gathered from a woman in her fifties or sixties in good health and CMV-seropositive. Both conserved end residues are part of each CDR3.

v_call,cdr3_length,cdr3_aa
TRBV10-2,14,CASSERTGLETQYF
TRBV18,12,CASSLQGYEQYF
TRBV5-6,17,CASLFRTGGAALYGYTF
TRBV10-3,14,CAISESGENSPLHF
TRBV2,16,CASSEWTSGGQETQYF
TRBV5-1,15,CASSLGGGANYGYTF
TRBV9,18,CASSIGSQREYAKNIQYF
TRBV7-2,14,CASSGTGGNTEAFF
TRBV5-5,12,CASSLDRSRVTF
TRBV29-1,11,CSVGTAYEQYF
TRBV15,15,CATSKGGLGLDTQYF
TRBV28,15,CASTTSGGADTEAFF
TRBV7-8,15,CASSLATGGGTEAFF
TRBV6-1,13,CASSDIPSGGAFF
TRBV7-9,15,CASSPREGAGDEQFF
TRBV19,16,CASSVYFEGTNEKLFF
TRBV10-3,16,CAISEGSGGGRETQYF
TRBV6-6,14,CASSLDIGNTEAFF
TRBV7-9,14,CASRMTGAKETQYF
TRBV9,15,CASSVGYRSPYEQYF
TRBV2,14,CASNRQGRGETQYF
TRBV27,13,CASSLARGETQYF
TRBV7-9,16,CASSSPGTDISDTQYF
TRBV7-9,15,CASSSPGGQNSPLHF
TRBV6-5,15,CASSYNSGTASGYTF